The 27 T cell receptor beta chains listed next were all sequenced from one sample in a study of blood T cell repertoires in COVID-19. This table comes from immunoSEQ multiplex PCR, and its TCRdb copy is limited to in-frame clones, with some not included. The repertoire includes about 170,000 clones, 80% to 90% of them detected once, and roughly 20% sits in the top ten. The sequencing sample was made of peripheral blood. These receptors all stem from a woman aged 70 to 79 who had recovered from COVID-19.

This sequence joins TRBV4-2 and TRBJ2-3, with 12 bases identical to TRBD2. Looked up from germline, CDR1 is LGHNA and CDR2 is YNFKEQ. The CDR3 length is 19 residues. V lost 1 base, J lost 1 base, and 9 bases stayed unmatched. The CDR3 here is CASSQGPSLAGGRTDTQYF. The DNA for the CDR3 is TGTGCCAGCAGCCAAGGCCCCTCACTAGCGGGGGGCCGCACAGATACGCAGTATTTT.

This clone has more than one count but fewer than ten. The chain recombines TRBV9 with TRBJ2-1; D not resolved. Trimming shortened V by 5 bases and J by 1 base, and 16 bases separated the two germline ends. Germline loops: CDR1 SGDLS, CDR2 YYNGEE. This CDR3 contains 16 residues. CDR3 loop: CASRNTISFSYNEQFF. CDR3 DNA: TGTGCCAGCAGAAACACCATTTCTTTTTCCTACAATGAGCAGTTCTTC.

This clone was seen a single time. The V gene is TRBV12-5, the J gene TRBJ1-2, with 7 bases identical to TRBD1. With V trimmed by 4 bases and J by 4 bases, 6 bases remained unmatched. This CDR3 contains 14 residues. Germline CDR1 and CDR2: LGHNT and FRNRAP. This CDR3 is CASGSDRDLYGYTF. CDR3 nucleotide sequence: TGTGCTAGTGGTTCCGACAGGGACCTCTATGGCTACACCTTC.

The CDR3 region is CASARGGDEQYF. The CDR3 bases are TGTGCCAGCGCGAGGGGGGGGGACGAGCAGTACTTC. This chain joins TRBV28 and TRBJ2-7, with D perhaps matching TRBD2 (7 bases). The V gene's germline CDR1 is MDHEN and CDR2 SYDVKM. V was trimmed by 8 bases and J by 5 bases, leaving 13 bases between them. This CDR3 is 12 amino acids long.

This chain's CDR3 is CASSLGGRTDTQYF. The CDR3 coding sequence is TGTGCCAGCAGCTTGGGCGGGCGCACAGATACGCAGTATTTT. The chain has TRBV5-4 and TRBJ2-3; TRBD2 is a possible D gene (5 bases). The CDR3 sequence is 14 residues long. Between the trimmed V and J ends, which lost 0 bases and 1 base, there was a span of 6 bases. Germline CDR1 reads SGHNT; CDR2 reads YYREEE (reference sequence).

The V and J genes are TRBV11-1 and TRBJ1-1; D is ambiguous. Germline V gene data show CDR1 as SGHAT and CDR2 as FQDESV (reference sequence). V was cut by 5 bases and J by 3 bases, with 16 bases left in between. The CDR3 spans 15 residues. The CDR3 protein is CASSRLSGLDTEAFF. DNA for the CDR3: TGTGCCAGCAGCCGATTGTCGGGTTTGGACACTGAAGCTTTCTTT.

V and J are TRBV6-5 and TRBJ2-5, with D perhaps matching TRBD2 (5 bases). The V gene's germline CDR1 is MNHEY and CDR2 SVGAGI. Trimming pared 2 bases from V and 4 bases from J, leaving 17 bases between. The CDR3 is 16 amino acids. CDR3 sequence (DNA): TGTGCCAGCAGTTACGGCGCAGCGGTCCCGGGAGAGACCCAGTACTTC. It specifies CASSYGAAVPGETQYF.

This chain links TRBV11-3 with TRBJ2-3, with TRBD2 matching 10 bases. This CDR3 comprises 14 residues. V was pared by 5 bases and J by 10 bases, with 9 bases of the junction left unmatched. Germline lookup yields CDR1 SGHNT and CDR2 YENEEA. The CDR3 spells CASSPGVAGGAQYF. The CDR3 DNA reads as TGTGCCAGCAGCCCCGGGGTAGCGGGAGGAGCGCAGTATTTT.

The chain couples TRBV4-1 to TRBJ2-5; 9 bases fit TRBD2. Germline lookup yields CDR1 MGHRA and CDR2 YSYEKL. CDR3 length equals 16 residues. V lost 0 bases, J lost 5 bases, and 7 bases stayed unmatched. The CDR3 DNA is TGCGCCAGCAGCCAAGATCGGTCGAGCGGGGGGGAGACCCAGTACTTC. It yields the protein CASSQDRSSGGETQYF.

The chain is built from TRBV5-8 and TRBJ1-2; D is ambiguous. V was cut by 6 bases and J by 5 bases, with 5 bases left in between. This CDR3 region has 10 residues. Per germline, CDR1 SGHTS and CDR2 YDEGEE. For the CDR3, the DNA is TGTGCCAGCACCCGGTATGGCTACACCTTC. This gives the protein CASTRYGYTF.

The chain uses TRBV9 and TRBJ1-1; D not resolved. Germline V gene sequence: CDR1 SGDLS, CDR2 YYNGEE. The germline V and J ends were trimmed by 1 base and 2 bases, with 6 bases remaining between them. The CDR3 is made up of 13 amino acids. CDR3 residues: CASSVLGNTEAFF. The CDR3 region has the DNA TGTGCCAGCAGCGTATTGGGCAACACTGAAGCTTTCTTT.

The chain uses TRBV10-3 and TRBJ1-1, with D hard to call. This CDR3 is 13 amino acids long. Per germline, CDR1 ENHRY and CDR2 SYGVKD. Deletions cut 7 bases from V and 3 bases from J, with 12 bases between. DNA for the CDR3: TGTGCCATCAAAAGCCCAGCGGACACTGAAGCTTTCTTT. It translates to CAIKSPADTEAFF.

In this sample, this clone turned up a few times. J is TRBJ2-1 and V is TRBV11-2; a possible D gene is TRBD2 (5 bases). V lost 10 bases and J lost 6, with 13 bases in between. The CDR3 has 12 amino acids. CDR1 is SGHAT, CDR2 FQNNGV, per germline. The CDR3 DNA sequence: TGTGCCACCAGGAGAGAGGGCAATGAGCAGTTCTTC. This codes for CATRREGNEQFF.

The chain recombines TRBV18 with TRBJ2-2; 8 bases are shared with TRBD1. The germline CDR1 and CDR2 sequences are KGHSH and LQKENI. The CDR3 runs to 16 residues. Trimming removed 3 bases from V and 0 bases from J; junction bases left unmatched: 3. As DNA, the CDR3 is TGTGCCAGCTCACCGCAGGGGGCCGCGAACACCGGGGAGCTGTTTTTT. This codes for CASSPQGAANTGELFF.

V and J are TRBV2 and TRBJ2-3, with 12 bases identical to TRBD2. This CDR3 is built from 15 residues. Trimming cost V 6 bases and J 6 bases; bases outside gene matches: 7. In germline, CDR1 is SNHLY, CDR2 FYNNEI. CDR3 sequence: CASRALAGGSDTQYF. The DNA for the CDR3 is TGTGCCAGCAGGGCCCTAGCGGGAGGGTCGGATACGCAGTATTTT.

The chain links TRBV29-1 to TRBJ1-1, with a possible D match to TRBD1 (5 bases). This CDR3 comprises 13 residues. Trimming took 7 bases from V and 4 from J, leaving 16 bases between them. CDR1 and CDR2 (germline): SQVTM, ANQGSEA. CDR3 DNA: TGCAGCGCCCCAGGGCTCGGTGCCACTGAAGCTTTCTTT. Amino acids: CSAPGLGATEAFF.

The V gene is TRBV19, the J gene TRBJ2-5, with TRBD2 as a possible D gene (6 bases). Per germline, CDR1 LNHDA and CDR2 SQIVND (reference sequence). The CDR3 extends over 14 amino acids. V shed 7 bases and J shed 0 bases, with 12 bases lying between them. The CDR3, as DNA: TGTGCCAGTAAGCGGGCAGACGACCAAGAGACCCAGTACTTC. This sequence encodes CASKRADDQETQYF.

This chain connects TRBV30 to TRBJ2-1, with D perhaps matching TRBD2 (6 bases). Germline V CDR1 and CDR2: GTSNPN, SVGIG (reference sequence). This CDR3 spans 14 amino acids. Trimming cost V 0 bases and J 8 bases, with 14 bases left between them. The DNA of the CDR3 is TGTGCCTGGAGTGTACGTTGGCGGGGAGATGAGCAGTTCTTC. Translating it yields CAWSVRWRGDEQFF. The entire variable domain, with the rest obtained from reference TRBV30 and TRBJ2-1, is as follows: SQTIHQWPATLVQPVGSPLSLECTVEGTSNPNLYWYRQAAGRGLQLLFYSVGIGQISSEVPQNLSASRPQDRQFILSSKKLLLSDSGFYLCAWSVRWRGDEQFFGPGTRLTVL.

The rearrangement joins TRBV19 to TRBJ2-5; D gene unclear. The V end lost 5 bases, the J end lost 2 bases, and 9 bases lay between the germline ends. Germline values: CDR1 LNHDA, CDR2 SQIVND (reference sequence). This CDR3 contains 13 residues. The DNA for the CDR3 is TGTGCCAGTAGTTTTACACCACAAGAGACCCAGTACTTC. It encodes CASSFTPQETQYF.

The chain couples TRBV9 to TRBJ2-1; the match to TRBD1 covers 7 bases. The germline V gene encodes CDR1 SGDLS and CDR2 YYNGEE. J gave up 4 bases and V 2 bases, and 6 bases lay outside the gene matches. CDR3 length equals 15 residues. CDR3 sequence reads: CASSVGQGEYNEQFF. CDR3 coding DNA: TGTGCCAGCAGCGTGGGCCAGGGGGAATACAATGAGCAGTTCTTC.

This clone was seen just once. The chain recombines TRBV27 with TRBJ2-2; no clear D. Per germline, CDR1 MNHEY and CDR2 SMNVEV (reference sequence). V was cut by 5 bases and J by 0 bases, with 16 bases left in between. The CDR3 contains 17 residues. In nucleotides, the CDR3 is TGTGCCAGCAGTCGCCTCTCTGTAGTCGCGAACACCGGGGAGCTGTTTTTT. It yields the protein CASSRLSVVANTGELFF.

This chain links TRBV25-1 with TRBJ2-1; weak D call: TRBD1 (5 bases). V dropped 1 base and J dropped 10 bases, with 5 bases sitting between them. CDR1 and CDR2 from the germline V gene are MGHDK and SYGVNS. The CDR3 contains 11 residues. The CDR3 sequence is CASSEWGEQFF. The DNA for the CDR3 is TGTGCCAGCAGTGAATGGGGCGAGCAGTTCTTC. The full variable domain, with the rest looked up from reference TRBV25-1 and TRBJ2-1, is EADIYQTPRYLVIGTGKKITLECSQTMGHDKMYWYQQDPGMELHLIHYSYGVNSTEKGDLSSESTVSRIRTEHFPLTLESARPSHTSQYLCASSEWGEQFFGPGTRLTVL.

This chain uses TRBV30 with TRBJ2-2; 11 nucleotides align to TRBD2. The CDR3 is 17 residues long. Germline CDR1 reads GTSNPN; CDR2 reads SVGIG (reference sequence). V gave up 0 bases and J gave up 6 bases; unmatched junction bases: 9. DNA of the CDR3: TGTGCCTGGAGTGTTGGGCTAGCGGGAGGTGTTCCCGGGGAGCTGTTTTTT. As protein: CAWSVGLAGGVPGELFF.

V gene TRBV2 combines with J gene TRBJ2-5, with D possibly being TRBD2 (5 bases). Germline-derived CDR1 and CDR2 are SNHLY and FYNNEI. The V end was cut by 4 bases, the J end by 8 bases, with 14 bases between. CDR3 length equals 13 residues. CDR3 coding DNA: TGTGCCAGCAGTGGGGAGACCGCGGGTACCCAGTACTTC. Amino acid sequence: CASSGETAGTQYF.

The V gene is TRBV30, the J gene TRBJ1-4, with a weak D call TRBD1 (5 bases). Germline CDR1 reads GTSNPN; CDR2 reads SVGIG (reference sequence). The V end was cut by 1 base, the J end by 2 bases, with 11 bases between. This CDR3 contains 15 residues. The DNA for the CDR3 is TGTGCCTGGAGTGACCCGGGGGGGACTAATGAAAAACTGTTTTTT. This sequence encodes CAWSDPGGTNEKLFF.

The CDR3 sequence: CASSPFGNTIYF. The CDR3 nucleotides are TGTGCCAGCAGCCCATTCGGGAACACCATATATTTT. The V and J genes are TRBV7-6 and TRBJ1-3; D remains ambiguous. Germline CDR1 SGHVS, CDR2 FNYEAQ. Trimming stripped 5 bases from V and 7 bases from J, with 9 bases between. The CDR3 loop spans 12 amino acids. Filled out from reference TRBV7-6 and TRBJ1-3, the complete variable domain reads GAGVSQSPRYKVTKRGQDVALRCDPISGHVSLYWYRQALGQGPEFLTYFNYEAQQDKSGLPNDRFSAERPEGSISTLTIQRTEQRDSAMYRCASSPFGNTIYFGEGSWLTVV.

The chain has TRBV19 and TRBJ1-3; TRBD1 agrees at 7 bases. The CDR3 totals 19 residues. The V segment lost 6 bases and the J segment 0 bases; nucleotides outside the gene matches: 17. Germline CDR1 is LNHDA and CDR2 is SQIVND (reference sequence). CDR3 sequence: CASSPPPGQSWLSGNTIYF. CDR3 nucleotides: TGTGCCAGTAGCCCACCCCCGGGACAGTCATGGCTCTCTGGAAACACCATATATTTT.